The 9 T cell receptor beta chains below all came from one sample that was sequenced in a study of OX40 agonist ivuxolimab in advanced cancers. Profiling relied on immunoSEQ multiplex PCR, and the TCRdb table lists in-frame clones only, not all of them. The table shows 45,000 to 55,000 clones, with about four fifths occurring only once. The source material was CD4+ or CD8+ T cells sorted from blood, sampled in a trial of the OX40 agonist ivuxolimab. The receptors originated from an adult with an advanced solid tumor such as melanoma, head and neck, liver or kidney cancer.

The chain links TRBV14 to TRBJ1-4; no definite D call. V was shortened by 2 bases and J by 8 bases, with 9 bases between the two germline ends. The CDR3 loop spans 13 amino acids. Looked up from germline, CDR1 is SGHDN and CDR2 is FVKESK. CDR3 DNA sequence: TGTGCCAGCAGCCAATGGCTGGGAGAAAAACTGTTTTTT. It specifies CASSQWLGEKLFF. Full variable domain (remainder filled in from reference TRBV14 and TRBJ1-4): EAGVTQFPSHSVIEKGQTVTLRCDPISGHDNLYWYRRVMGKEIKFLLHFVKESKQDESGMPNNRFLAERTGGTYSTLKVQPAELEDSGVYFCASSQWLGEKLFFGSGTQLSVL.

The chain recombines TRBV15 with TRBJ1-1; D gene ambiguous. This CDR3 region has 15 residues. V was shortened by 0 bases and J by 4 bases, with 12 bases between the two germline ends. Per the germline V gene, CDR1 is LNHNV and CDR2 is YYDKDF (reference sequence). In nucleotides, the CDR3 is TGTGCCACCAGCAGAGATAAGAGATTCCTCACTGAAGCTTTCTTT. Amino acid sequence: CATSRDKRFLTEAFF. Variable domain in full (rest from reference TRBV15 and TRBJ1-1): DAMVIQNPRYQVTQFGKPVTLSCSQTLNHNVMYWYQQKSSQAPKLLFHYYDKDFNNEADTPDNFQSRRPNTSFCFLDIRSPGLGDTAMYLCATSRDKRFLTEAFFGQGTRLTVV.

With respect to this clone: One end of the junction does not line up with germline, which may come from a read error. This chain links TRBV4-2 with TRBJ2-7; D gene uncertain. Germline CDR1 is LGHNA and CDR2 is YNFKEQ. The CDR3 is 13 residues long. The CDR3 nucleotides are TGTGCCAGCAGCCAGGGCCAGGCCTACGAACAGTACTTC. Its protein is CASSQGQAYEQYF.

This chain connects TRBV30 to TRBJ2-3; TRBD1 matches 8 bases. CDR1 and CDR2 (germline): GTSNPN, SVGIG (reference sequence). J lost 4 bases, V lost 6 bases, and 9 bases had no gene match. The CDR3 is 14 residues long. CDR3 nucleotides: TGTGCCTGCCTCAGGGGGCCCGGCCCAGATACGCAGTATTTT. This translates into CACLRGPGPDTQYF.

The V gene is TRBV5-8, the J gene TRBJ1-2; D not certain. With 0 bases removed from V and 11 bases from J, the gap between germline ends came to 17 bases. Per germline, CDR1 SGHTS and CDR2 YDEGEE. The CDR3 loop spans 14 amino acids. The CDR3, as DNA: TGTGCCAGCAGCTTGGGGAGGCCAGCCTTATTTTACACCTTC. Protein: CASSLGRPALFYTF. Full variable domain (rest looked up from reference TRBV5-8 and TRBJ1-2): EAGVTQSPTHLIKTRGQQATLRCSPISGHTSVYWYQQALGLGLQFLLWYDEGEERNRGNFPPRFSGRQFPNYSSELNVNALELEDSALYLCASSLGRPALFYTFGSGTRLTVV.

This clone was seen just once. The rearrangement uses TRBV28 and TRBJ1-3, with 8 bases aligning to TRBD1. Germline lookup yields CDR1 MDHEN and CDR2 SYDVKM. V was clipped by 2 bases and J by 0 bases; unmatched bases: 21. The CDR3 spans 22 residues. In DNA, the CDR3 is TGTGCCAGCAGTTTAATCTTCCCCCGGAGGACAGGGCCATTAAGCTCTGGAAACACCATATATTTT. This codes for CASSLIFPRRTGPLSSGNTIYF.

This clone was seen more than once but under ten times. The chain couples TRBV11-3 to TRBJ2-7; 7 nucleotides agree with TRBD1. Trimming cost V 7 bases and J 4 bases; bases outside gene matches: 4. Germline V gene lookup returns CDR1 SGHNT and CDR2 YENEEA. CDR3 size: 12 residues. Written as DNA, the CDR3 is TGTGCCAGCAAAGGCAGGGGGTACGAGCAGTACTTC. It encodes CASKGRGYEQYF.

In its sample, this clone was seen a few times. V and J are TRBV2 and TRBJ2-7; 9 bases are shared with TRBD2. The CDR3 is made up of 17 amino acids. V was pared by 4 bases and J by 0 bases, with 10 bases of the junction left unmatched. Germline values: CDR1 SNHLY, CDR2 FYNNEI. The CDR3 DNA follows: TGTGCCAGCAGTGCAAATCCGCGGGAGGGGAGCTCCTACGAGCAGTACTTC. It encodes CASSANPREGSSYEQYF.

The chain links TRBV5-1 to TRBJ1-4; a weak D match, TRBD1 (5 bases). The CDR3 consists of 16 residues. CDR1 is SGHRS and CDR2 is YFSETQ in the germline V gene. Trimming took 3 bases from V and 4 from J, leaving 16 bases between them. The CDR3 reads CASSSPQGRGNEKLFF. CDR3 DNA sequence: TGCGCCAGCAGCTCCCCCCAGGGTCGGGGTAATGAAAAACTGTTTTTT. Filled out from reference TRBV5-1 and TRBJ1-4, the complete variable domain reads KAGVTQTPRYLIKTRGQQVTLSCSPISGHRSVSWYQQTPGQGLQFLFEYFSETQRNKGNFPGRFSGRQFSNSRSEMNVSTLELGDSALYLCASSSPQGRGNEKLFFGSGTQLSVL.